This T cell receptor beta chain was recovered during a study of T-cell reconstitution after alpha-beta-depleted transplantation in children. The CDR3 has 16 residues. The ends lost 0 bases at V and 7 bases at J; junction bases unmatched: 8. Germline V CDR1 and CDR2: MGHRA, YSYEKL. This clonotype was found many times. Its antigen is unidentified. Study-level findings and limits: Two months or so post-transplant, alpha-beta T cells reportedly derived from several hundred expanded graft clones. The main origin of T-cell counts and diversity one year after transplant was newly produced T cells. Recipient T cells and thymic progenitors that survived were the source of the high TCRbeta diversity seen at day 60 in some patients.

Molecular barcoding with unique molecular identifiers was used for the TCRbeta library. Each CDR3 protein is one row after TCRdb ran MiXCR on the PCR reads. The sample records 450,000 to 600,000 distinct CDR3 sequences, roughly a tenth being singletons. The TCR was taken from a child aged 2 to 10 with inherited bone marrow failure, due to receive a stem cell transplant. The source was PBMCs, collected before TCRalphabeta/CD19-depleted stem cell transplant. V is TRBV4-1 and J is TRBJ2-7; 11 nucleotides line up with TRBD2. DNA of the CDR3: TGCGCCAGCAGCCAAGAGAGACTAGCGGGGTCCCTTGAGCAGTACTTC. It yields the protein CASSQERLAGSLEQYF.